This T cell receptor beta chain originates from a study of siplizumab effects on memory and regulatory T cells. The study, taken as a whole, reports: Treg origin accounted for an average of around 69% of mappable alloreactive CD4+ clones with siplizumab and approximately 25% in controls.

Only in-frame clones appear in the TCRdb table, and some are missing; sequencing was by immunoSEQ multiplex PCR. This sample has around 87,000 clones; approximately 90% occur once, and the top ten carry around 15%. A remark on this clone: Its antigen is not identified.

V dropped 5 bases and J dropped 4; count of bases not matched to a gene: 9. Germline assignment: CDR1 MNHNY and CDR2 SVGAGI (reference sequence). This CDR3 comprises 16 residues. The chain uses TRBV6-6 and TRBJ2-2; 8 bases agree with TRBD2. This receptor was obtained from a human donor in good health. Sequenced sample: CD4+ T cells sorted from blood. CDR3 nucleotides: TGTGCCAGCAGTCCCCTTAGCGGGAAGGTCACCGGGGAGCTGTTTTTT. Amino acid sequence: CASSPLSGKVTGELFF.